This is a list of T cell receptor beta chains from one sample in a study of OX40 agonist ivuxolimab in advanced cancers. Clones were read by immunoSEQ multiplex PCR, and TCRdb kept only the in-frame ones, dropping some. Among more than 70,000 clones listed, 70% to 85% were seen once. The source material was CD4+ or CD8+ T cells sorted from blood, sampled in a trial of the OX40 agonist ivuxolimab. The receptors come from an adult with an advanced solid tumor such as melanoma, head and neck, liver or kidney cancer. Each CDR3 is given with its conserved first and last residue. Each record gives: clone size, D gene, J gene, V gene, CDR3 protein, CDR3 DNA. A D gene is named only where the DNA matches it firmly. Rows give clone size only sometimes, using once, few, many, or a class for an expanded clone.

-,-,TRBJ1-2,TRBV2,CASSAAGNYGYTF,TGTGCCAGCAGTGCCGCAGGGAACTATGGCTACACCTTC
few,-,TRBJ1-6,TRBV5-1,CASSLLPGLIDSPLHF,TGCGCCAGCAGCTTGTTGCCAGGTCTCATTGATTCACCCCTCCACTTT
-,-,TRBJ2-3,TRBV19,CASSRKGSTDTQYF,TGTGCCAGTAGCAGGAAAGGCAGCACAGATACGCAGTATTTT
-,-,TRBJ2-1,TRBV7-1,CASSLVRGPYNEQFF,TGTGCCAGCAGCTTAGTGCGGGGCCCCTACAATGAGCAGTTCTTC
-,TRBD1,TRBJ2-2,TRBV6-6,CASKTGVSSGELFF,TGTGCCAGCAAGACAGGGGTATCGTCCGGGGAGCTGTTTTTT
-,TRBD2,TRBJ2-5,TRBV2,CASGASGGQRETQYF,TGTGCCAGCGGGGCTAGCGGGGGGCAGAGGGAGACCCAGTACTTC
once,-,TRBJ1-3,TRBV5-1,CASTPDSSFSGNTIYF,TGCGCCAGCACCCCGGACAGTAGCTTCTCTGGAAACACCATATATTTT
-,TRBD2,TRBJ2-1,TRBV2,CASSEVGLAGEQFF,TGTGCCAGCAGTGAGGTTGGGCTAGCGGGGGAGCAGTTCTTC
once,-,TRBJ2-5,TRBV11-2,CASSLASARQETQYF,TGTGCCAGCAGCTTAGCATCTGCCAGACAAGAGACCCAGTACTTC
-,TRBD1,TRBJ2-3,TRBV5-4,CASSLGGQGGDTQYF,TGTGCCAGCAGCTTGGGCGGACAGGGGGGAGATACGCAGTATTTT
-,TRBD1,TRBJ1-5,TRBV6-1,CASRTGVPQHF,TGTGCCAGCAGGACAGGGGTGCCCCAGCATTTT
-,-,TRBJ1-5,TRBV7-8,CASSPRFDSNQPQHF,TGTGCCAGCAGCCCCCGGTTTGATAGCAATCAGCCCCAGCATTTT
-,TRBD2,TRBJ2-5,TRBV19,CASRVSGGETQYF,TGTGCCAGTAGAGTTTCGGGGGGGGAGACCCAGTACTTC
-,-,TRBJ2-2,TRBV5-1,CASSSTSRGSTGELFF,TGCGCCAGCAGCTCCACGTCTCGGGGGAGCACCGGGGAGCTGTTTTTT
once,-,TRBJ2-1,TRBV7-2,CASSLTSGHNEQFF,TGTGCCAGCAGCTTAACGAGCGGGCACAATGAGCAGTTCTTC
-,TRBD2,TRBJ2-2,TRBV5-1,CASSQPLATGTGELFF,TGCGCCAGCAGCCAGCCACTAGCGACGGGCACCGGGGAGCTGTTTTTT
once,-,TRBJ1-1,TRBV18,CASSPPPAGTEAFF,TGTGCCAGCTCACCACCGCCGGCGGGCACTGAAGCTTTCTTT
-,-,TRBJ1-2,TRBV19,CASMGGDGLWSYTF,TGTGCCAGTATGGGCGGGGACGGCCTATGGAGCTACACCTTC
-,-,TRBJ2-1,TRBV19,CASSRGGGGGYEQFF,TGTGCCAGTAGTAGAGGTGGGGGTGGTGGCTATGAGCAGTTCTTC
many,-,TRBJ1-1,TRBV18,CASSPNLNTEAFF,TGTGCCAGCTCACCAAATCTGAACACTGAAGCTTTCTTT
-,-,TRBJ2-5,TRBV7-6,CASSLAEETQYF,TGTGCCAGCAGCTTAGCGGAGGAGACCCAGTACTTC
-,-,TRBJ1-5,TRBV18,CASSPRGPGFDSNQPQHF,TGTGCCAGCTCACCTCGGGGGCCGGGGTTCGATAGCAATCAGCCCCAGCATTTT
once,-,TRBJ1-5,TRBV19,CASSIQGGGQPQHF,TGTGCCAGTAGTATCCAAGGGGGGGGTCAGCCCCAGCATTTT
-,-,TRBJ1-4,TRBV2,CASGQAEKLFF,TGTGCCAGCGGCCAGGCTGAAAAACTGTTTTTT
-,TRBD2,TRBJ2-3,TRBV5-4,CASSLKLAGVTDTQYF,TGTGCCAGCAGCTTGAAACTAGCGGGGGTCACAGATACGCAGTATTTT
-,TRBD2,TRBJ2-7,TRBV5-1,CASSLSSGSYEQYF,TGCGCCAGCAGCTTGTCTAGCGGGAGCTACGAGCAGTACTTC
few,-,TRBJ2-7,TRBV2,CASSRRGVGATSSYEQYF,TGTGCCAGCAGTCGCAGGGGGGTTGGAGCCACCAGCTCCTACGAGCAGTACTTC
-,TRBD1,TRBJ1-1,TRBV5-1,CASSPGTANTEAFF,TGCGCCAGCAGCCCCGGGACAGCGAACACTGAAGCTTTCTTT
once,-,TRBJ2-5,TRBV4-1,CASSPRFFRGGETQYF,TGCGCCAGCAGCCCCCGTTTTTTCCGAGGGGGAGAGACCCAGTACTTC
-,-,TRBJ2-2,TRBV5-1,CASSQDSTGELFF,TGCGCCAGCAGCCAAGACTCCACCGGGGAGCTGTTTTTT
-,-,TRBJ2-7,TRBV5-1,CASSSSYEQYF,TGCGCCAGCAGCAGCTCCTACGAGCAGTACTTC
once,-,TRBJ2-7,TRBV5-1,CASSLVQDAYEQYF,TGCGCCAGCAGCTTGGTACAGGACGCCTACGAGCAGTACTTC
-,TRBD2,TRBJ2-1,TRBV4-1,CASSQDRGLAGGNEQFF,TGCGCCAGCAGCCAAGATAGGGGGCTAGCGGGAGGAAATGAGCAGTTCTTC
-,TRBD2,TRBJ2-1,TRBV19,CASRTLLAEDEQFF,TGTGCCAGTAGGACCCTACTAGCGGAAGATGAGCAGTTCTTC
-,TRBD1,TRBJ2-5,TRBV5-1,CASSTRDSKETQYF,TGCGCCAGCAGCACCCGGGACAGCAAAGAGACCCAGTACTTC
-,-,TRBJ1-1,TRBV10-3,CAVLEGLKSEAFF,TGTGCCGTCCTCGAGGGGCTCAAATCTGAAGCTTTCTTT
-,-,TRBJ2-1,TRBV11-2,CASSLDWVHSRTLVVEQFF,TGTGCCAGCAGCTTAGACTGGGTCCACTCCCGGACGTTGGTTGTAGAGCAGTTCTTC
few,TRBD1,TRBJ2-1,TRBV25-1,CASMGQGYYNEQFF,TGTGCCAGCATGGGACAGGGATACTACAATGAGCAGTTCTTC
-,TRBD1,TRBJ1-4,TRBV6-6,CASSQRDRQNEKLFF,TGTGCCAGCAGTCAACGGGACAGGCAAAATGAAAAACTGTTTTTT
-,-,TRBJ1-6,TRBV7-9,CASSFGQSSYNSPLHF,TGTGCCAGCAGCTTCGGTCAGAGTTCCTATAATTCACCCCTCCACTTT
-,-,TRBJ2-2,TRBV7-2,CASTGNPTGELFF,TGTGCCAGCACCGGGAATCCCACCGGGGAGCTGTTTTTT
-,TRBD2,TRBJ2-1,TRBV27,CASSLWLAGGRDEQFF,TGTGCCAGCAGTTTATGGCTAGCGGGAGGCAGGGATGAGCAGTTCTTC
-,-,TRBJ2-5,TRBV5-4,CASSLGGARLQETQYF,TGTGCCAGCAGCTTAGGGGGGGCCCGACTCCAAGAGACCCAGTACTTC
-,-,TRBJ1-2,TRBV4-1,CASSQADRGGYTF,TGCGCCAGCAGCCAAGCGGATAGGGGGGGCTACACCTTC
-,-,TRBJ1-5,TRBV20-1,CSVQGQPQHF,TGCAGTGTCCAGGGTCAGCCCCAGCATTTT
-,-,TRBJ1-1,TRBV19,CASSIDLSGATEAFF,TGTGCCAGTAGTATAGATCTCTCCGGTGCCACCGAAGCTTTCTTT
-,-,TRBJ1-1,TRBV7-2,CASSPFFVGAGAFF,TGTGCCAGCAGCCCGTTTTTTGTGGGGGCGGGAGCTTTCTTT
-,-,TRBJ1-1,TRBV7-8,CASTQVGALNTEAFF,TGTGCCAGCACCCAGGTCGGGGCTTTGAACACTGAAGCTTTCTTT
-,TRBD1,TRBJ2-5,TRBV6-4,CASRRHGDREQETQYF,TGTGCCAGCAGGCGTCATGGGGACAGGGAGCAAGAGACCCAGTACTTC
once,TRBD1,TRBJ2-3,TRBV20-1,CSARRQGRQYF,TGCAGTGCTCGACGACAGGGGAGGCAGTATTTT